Listed below are T cell receptor beta chains from one sample, sequenced in a study of T cells in Graves' hyperthyroidism and ophthalmopathy. One entry per CDR3 protein, called by TCRdb with MiXCR from the multiplex PCR reads. The table has 600,000 to 700,000 distinct CDR3 sequences, around 15% seen once; the top ten hold around 4%. Source material: blood. The receptors stem from a middle-aged woman with Graves' ophthalmopathy. Each CDR3 is given with its conserved first and last residue. D genes are given only for firm matches. Only part of the rows carry a size: once, few, many, or a class if the clone is expanded.

V	size	J	D	CDR3	DNA
TRBV6-6	many	TRBJ2-7	NA	CASRQDRDYEQYF	TGTGCCAGCAGACAGGACAGAGACTACGAGCAGTACTTC
TRBV5-1	many	TRBJ1-1	NA	CASSPDRTQQEAFF	TGCGCCAGCAGCCCAGACAGAACCCAACAGGAAGCTTTCTTT
TRBV12-3/TRBV12-4	many	TRBJ1-2	TRBD1	CASSSSLGQGRFGYTF	TGTGCCAGCAGTTCCTCACTAGGACAGGGACGGTTTGGCTACACCTTC
TRBV4-2	few	TRBJ2-5	NA	CASSKGTQQETQYF	TGTGCCAGCAGCAAAGGGACACAACAAGAGACCCAGTACTTC
TRBV6-2/TRBV6-3	few	TRBJ2-7	NA	CASSYGISSKAIFDEQYF	TGTGCCAGCAGTTACGGGATAAGTTCCAAGGCCATCTTCGACGAGCAGTACTTC
TRBV4-2	few	TRBJ1-1	NA	CASTAEYRENTEAFF	TGTGCCAGCACCGCGGAGTATCGGGAGAACACTGAAGCTTTCTTT
TRBV29-1	many	TRBJ2-2	NA	CSVELGRPGELFF	TGCAGCGTTGAATTAGGCAGGCCCGGGGAGCTGTTTTTT
TRBV12-3/TRBV12-4	NA	TRBJ1-1	NA	CASSSQRAGVNTEAFF	TGTGCCAGCAGTTCCCAAAGGGCAGGGGTGAACACTGAAGCTTTCTTT
TRBV11-3	NA	TRBJ1-1	NA	CASSLVHDLNTEAFF	TGTGCCAGCAGCTTAGTCCACGATTTGAACACTGAAGCTTTCTTT
TRBV7-2	many	TRBJ1-1	NA	CASSLVASGGGTEAFF	TGTGCCAGCAGCTTAGTGGCTTCGGGAGGGGGAACTGAAGCTTTCTTT
TRBV19	many	TRBJ2-5	NA	CASSNQRAETQYF	TGTGCCAGTAGTAATCAGCGGGCAGAGACCCAGTACTTC
TRBV19	NA	TRBJ2-7	NA	CASADKYEQYF	TGTGCCAGTGCAGATAAGTACGAGCAGTACTTC
TRBV5-1	many	TRBJ2-5	TRBD2	CASSGLAGEDETQYF	TGCGCCAGCAGCGGACTAGCGGGAGAGGATGAGACCCAGTACTTC
TRBV28	many	TRBJ1-2	TRBD1	CASSTIDRETNYGYTF	TGTGCCAGCAGTACTATTGACAGGGAGACCAACTATGGCTACACCTTC
TRBV20-1	many	TRBJ2-7	NA	CSASRPVSYEQYF	TGCAGTGCTAGTCGACCAGTCTCCTACGAGCAGTACTTC
TRBV7-2	NA	TRBJ1-5	NA	CASSLIFRDQPQHF	TGTGCCAGCAGCTTAATATTCCGGGATCAGCCCCAGCATTTT
TRBV12-3/TRBV12-4	many	TRBJ1-1	TRBD1	CASSWGQGGGTEAFF	TGTGCCAGCAGTTGGGGACAGGGAGGAGGAACTGAAGCTTTCTTT
TRBV30	NA	TRBJ1-5	NA	CAWSPPGGGLSQPQHF	TGTGCCTGGAGTCCCCCCGGGGGGGGACTCAGCCAGCCCCAGCATTTT
TRBV28	many	TRBJ1-2	NA	CASSPPGDGYTF	TGTGCCAGCAGCCCTCCCGGGGATGGCTACACCTTC
TRBV27	many	TRBJ1-2	NA	CASSLSWGGYGYTF	TGTGCCAGCAGTTTATCGTGGGGGGGGTACGGCTACACCTTC